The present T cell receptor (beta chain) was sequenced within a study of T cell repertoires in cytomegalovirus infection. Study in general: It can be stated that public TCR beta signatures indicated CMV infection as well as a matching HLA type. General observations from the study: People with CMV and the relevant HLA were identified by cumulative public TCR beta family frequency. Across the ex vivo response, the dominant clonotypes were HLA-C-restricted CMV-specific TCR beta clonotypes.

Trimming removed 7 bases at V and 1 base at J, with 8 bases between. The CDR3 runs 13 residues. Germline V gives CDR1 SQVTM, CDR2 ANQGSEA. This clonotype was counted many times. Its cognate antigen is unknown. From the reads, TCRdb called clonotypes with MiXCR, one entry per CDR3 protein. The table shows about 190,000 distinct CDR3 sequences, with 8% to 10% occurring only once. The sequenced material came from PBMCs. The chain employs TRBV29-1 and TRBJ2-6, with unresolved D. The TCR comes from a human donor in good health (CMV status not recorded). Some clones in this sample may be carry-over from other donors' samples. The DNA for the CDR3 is TGCAGCGCGGGCTGGTCTGGGGCCAACGTCCTGACTTTC. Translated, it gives CSAGWSGANVLTF.